This entry describes one T cell receptor beta chain. This entry comes from a study of PD-L1 blockade in urothelial cancer. This CDR3 comprises 13 residues. Unmatched junction bases numbered 9, after V lost 7 bases and J lost 7 bases. Per the germline V gene, CDR1 is LNHDA and CDR2 is SQIVND (reference sequence). This table comes from immunoSEQ multiplex PCR, and its TCRdb copy is limited to in-frame clones, with some not included. The sample includes under 70,000 clones, roughly four fifths of them seen just once. Sample time point: pretreatment peripheral blood. The sequences come from PBMCs, collected around atezolizumab (anti-PD-L1) treatment. The chain combines TRBV19 with TRBJ2-7; 8 positions agree with TRBD1. The source is a man in his 70s with urothelial cancer. The CDR3 DNA reads TGTGCCAGTACCCCCGGACAGGGATTTGAGCAGTACTTC. It specifies CASTPGQGFEQYF.